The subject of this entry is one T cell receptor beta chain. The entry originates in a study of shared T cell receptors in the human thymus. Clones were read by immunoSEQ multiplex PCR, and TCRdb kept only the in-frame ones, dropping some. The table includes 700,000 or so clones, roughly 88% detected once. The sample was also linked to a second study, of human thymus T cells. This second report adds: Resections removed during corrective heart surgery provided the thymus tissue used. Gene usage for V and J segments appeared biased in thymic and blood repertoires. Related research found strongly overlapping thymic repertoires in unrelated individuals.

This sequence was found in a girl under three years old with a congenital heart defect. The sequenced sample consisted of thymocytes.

The CDR3 sequence: CASSLPGWKFGYTF. The CDR3 bases are TGCGCCAGCAGCTTACCAGGGTGGAAATTTGGCTACACCTTC. The chain carries TRBV5-1 and TRBJ1-2; perhaps TRBD1 as D (5 bases). This CDR3 is built from 14 residues. CDR1 and CDR2 from the germline V gene are SGHRS and YFSETQ. The V gene lost 2 bases and the J gene lost 7 bases, with 15 bases spanning the gap.